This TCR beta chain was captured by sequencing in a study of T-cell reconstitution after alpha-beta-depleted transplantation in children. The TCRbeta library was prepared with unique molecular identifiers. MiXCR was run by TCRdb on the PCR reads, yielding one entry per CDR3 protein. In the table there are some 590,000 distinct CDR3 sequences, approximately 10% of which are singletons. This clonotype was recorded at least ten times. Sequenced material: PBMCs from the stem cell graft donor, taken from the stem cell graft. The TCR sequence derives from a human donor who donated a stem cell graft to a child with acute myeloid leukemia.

CDR3 loop: CASRPPAADTQYF. CDR3 sequence (DNA): TGTGCCAGCAGGCCCCCGGCAGCAGATACGCAGTATTTT. The chain recombines TRBV12-3 or TRBV12-4 with TRBJ2-3; D unresolved. This CDR3 is 13 amino acids long. V was trimmed by 6 bases and J by 4 bases, leaving 11 bases between them.